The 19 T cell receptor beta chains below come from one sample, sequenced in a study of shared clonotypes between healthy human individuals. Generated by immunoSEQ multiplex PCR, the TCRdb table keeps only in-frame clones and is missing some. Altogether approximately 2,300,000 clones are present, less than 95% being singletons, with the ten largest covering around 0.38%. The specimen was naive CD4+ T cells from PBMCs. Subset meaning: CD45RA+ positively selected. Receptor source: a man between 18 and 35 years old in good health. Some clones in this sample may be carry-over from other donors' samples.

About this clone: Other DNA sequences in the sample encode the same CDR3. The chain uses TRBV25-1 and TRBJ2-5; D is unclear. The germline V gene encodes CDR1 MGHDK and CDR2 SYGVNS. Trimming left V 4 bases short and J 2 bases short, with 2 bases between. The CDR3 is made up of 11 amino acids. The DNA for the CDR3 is TGTGCCAGCAGTGGGCAAGAGACCCAGTACTTC. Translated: CASSGQETQYF. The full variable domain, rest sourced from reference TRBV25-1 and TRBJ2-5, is EADIYQTPRYLVIGTGKKITLECSQTMGHDKMYWYQQDPGMELHLIHYSYGVNSTEKGDLSSESTVSRIRTEHFPLTLESARPSHTSQYLCASSGQETQYFGPGTRLLVL.

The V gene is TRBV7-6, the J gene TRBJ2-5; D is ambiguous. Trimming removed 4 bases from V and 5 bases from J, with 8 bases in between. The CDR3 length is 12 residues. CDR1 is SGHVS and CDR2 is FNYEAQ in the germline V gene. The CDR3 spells CASSSRRETQYF. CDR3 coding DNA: TGTGCCAGCAGCTCCCGCCGGGAGACCCAGTACTTC.

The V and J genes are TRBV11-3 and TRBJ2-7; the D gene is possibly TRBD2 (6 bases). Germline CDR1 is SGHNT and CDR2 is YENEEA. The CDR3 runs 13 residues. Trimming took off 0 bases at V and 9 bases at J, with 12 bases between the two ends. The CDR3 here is CASSLDSGSTQYF. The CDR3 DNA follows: TGTGCCAGCAGCTTAGATAGCGGTTCTACGCAGTACTTC.

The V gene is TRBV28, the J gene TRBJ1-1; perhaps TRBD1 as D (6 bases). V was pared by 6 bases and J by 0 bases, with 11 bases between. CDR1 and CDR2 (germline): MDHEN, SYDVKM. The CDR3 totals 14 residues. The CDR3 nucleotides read TGTGCCAGCAGCGAAGGACAGCTGAACACTGAAGCTTTCTTT. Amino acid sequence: CASSEGQLNTEAFF.

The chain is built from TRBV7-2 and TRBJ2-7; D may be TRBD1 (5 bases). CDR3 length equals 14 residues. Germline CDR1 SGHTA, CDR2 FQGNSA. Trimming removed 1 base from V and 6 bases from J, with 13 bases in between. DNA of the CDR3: TGTGCCAGCAGCTTAGGACAGTTGGGGCGCGAGCAGTACTTC. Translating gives CASSLGQLGREQYF.

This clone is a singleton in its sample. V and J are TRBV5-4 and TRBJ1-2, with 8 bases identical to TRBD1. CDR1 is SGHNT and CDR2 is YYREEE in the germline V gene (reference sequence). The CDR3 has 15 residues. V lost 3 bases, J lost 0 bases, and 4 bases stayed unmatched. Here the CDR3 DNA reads TGTGCCAGCAGCTCACAGGGGGGCTCTAACTATGGCTACACCTTC. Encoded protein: CASSSQGGSNYGYTF.

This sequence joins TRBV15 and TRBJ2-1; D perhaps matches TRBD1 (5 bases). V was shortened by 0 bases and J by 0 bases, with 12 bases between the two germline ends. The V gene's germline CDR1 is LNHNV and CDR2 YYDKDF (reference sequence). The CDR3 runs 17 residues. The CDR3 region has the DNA TGTGCCACCAGCAGAGAAGGGGTTCAATCCTCCTACAATGAGCAGTTCTTC. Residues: CATSREGVQSSYNEQFF.

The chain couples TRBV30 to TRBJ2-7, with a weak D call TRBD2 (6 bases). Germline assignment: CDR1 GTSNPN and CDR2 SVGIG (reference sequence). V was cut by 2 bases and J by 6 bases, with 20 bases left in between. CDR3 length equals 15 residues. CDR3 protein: CAWSTRLDRGLEQYF. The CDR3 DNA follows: TGTGCCTGGAGTACACGACTAGATAGGGGCCTCGAGCAGTACTTC.

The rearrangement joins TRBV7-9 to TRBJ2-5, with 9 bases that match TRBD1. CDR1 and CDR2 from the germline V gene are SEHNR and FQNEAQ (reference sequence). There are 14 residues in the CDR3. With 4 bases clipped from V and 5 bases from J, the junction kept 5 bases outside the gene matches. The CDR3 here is CASSSGTGSETQYF. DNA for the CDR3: TGTGCCAGCAGCTCCGGGACAGGGAGTGAGACCCAGTACTTC.

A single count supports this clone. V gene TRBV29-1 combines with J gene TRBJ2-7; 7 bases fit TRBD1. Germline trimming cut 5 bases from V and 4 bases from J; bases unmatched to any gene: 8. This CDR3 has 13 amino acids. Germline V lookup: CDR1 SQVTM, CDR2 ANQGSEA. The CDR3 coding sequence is TGCAGCGTTAGGACAGGTGGGATTTACGAGCAGTACTTC. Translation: CSVRTGGIYEQYF.

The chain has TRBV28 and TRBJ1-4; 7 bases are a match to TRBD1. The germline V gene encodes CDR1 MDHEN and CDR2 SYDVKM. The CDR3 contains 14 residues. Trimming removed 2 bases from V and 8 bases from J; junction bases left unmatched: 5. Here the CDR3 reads CASSLDRVGEKLFF. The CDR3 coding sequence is TGTGCCAGCAGTTTAGACAGGGTTGGGGAAAAACTGTTTTTT.

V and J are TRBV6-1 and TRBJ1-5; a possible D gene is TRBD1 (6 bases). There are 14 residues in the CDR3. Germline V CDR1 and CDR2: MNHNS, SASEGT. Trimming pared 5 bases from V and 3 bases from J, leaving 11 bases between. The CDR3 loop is CASSPDRYNQPQHF. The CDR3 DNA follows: TGTGCCAGCAGTCCCGACAGGTACAATCAGCCCCAGCATTTT.

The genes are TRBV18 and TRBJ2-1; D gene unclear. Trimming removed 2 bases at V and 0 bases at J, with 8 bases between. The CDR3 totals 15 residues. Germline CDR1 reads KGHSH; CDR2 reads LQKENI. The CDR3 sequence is CASSPSVVSYNEQFF. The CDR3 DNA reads TGTGCCAGCTCACCATCCGTCGTCTCCTACAATGAGCAGTTCTTC.

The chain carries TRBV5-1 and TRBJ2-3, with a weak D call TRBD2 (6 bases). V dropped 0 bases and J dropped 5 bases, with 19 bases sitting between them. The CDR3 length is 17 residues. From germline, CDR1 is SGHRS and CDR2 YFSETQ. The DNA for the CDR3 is TGCGCCAGCAGCTTGGTGGGTTGGGGAGGAGTAGGAGATACGCAGTATTTT. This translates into CASSLVGWGGVGDTQYF.

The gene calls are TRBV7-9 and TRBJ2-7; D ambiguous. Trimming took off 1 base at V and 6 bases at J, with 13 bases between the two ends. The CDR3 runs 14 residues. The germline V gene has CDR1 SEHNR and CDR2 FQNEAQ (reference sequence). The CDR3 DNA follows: TGTGCCAGCAGCTTAGACCCCCCGATCGGCGAGCAGTACTTC. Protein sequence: CASSLDPPIGEQYF.

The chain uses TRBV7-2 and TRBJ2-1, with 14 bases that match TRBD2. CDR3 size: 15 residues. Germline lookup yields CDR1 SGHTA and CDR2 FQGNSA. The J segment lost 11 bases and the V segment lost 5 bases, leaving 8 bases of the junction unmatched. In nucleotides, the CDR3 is TGTGCCAGCAGCCCACAGACTAGCGGGAGGGCCAAGCAGTTCTTC. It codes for CASSPQTSGRAKQFF.

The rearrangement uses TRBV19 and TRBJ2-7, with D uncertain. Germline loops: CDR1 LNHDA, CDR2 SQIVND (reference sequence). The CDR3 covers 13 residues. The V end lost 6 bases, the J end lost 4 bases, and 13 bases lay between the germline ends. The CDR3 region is CASSQEILYEQYF. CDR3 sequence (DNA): TGTGCCAGTAGCCAAGAGATCTTGTACGAGCAGTACTTC.

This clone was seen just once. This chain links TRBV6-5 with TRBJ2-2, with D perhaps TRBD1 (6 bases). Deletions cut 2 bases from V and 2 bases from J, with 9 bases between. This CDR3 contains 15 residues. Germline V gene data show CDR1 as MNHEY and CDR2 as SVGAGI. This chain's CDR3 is CASSYRDTNTGELFF. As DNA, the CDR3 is TGTGCCAGCAGTTACCGGGACACAAACACCGGGGAGCTGTTTTTT.

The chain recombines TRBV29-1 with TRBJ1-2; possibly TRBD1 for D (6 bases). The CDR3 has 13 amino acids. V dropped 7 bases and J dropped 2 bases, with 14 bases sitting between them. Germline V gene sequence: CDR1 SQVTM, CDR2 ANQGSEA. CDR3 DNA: TGCAGCGCTTACAGGGTCGGGAACTATGGCTACACCTTC. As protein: CSAYRVGNYGYTF.